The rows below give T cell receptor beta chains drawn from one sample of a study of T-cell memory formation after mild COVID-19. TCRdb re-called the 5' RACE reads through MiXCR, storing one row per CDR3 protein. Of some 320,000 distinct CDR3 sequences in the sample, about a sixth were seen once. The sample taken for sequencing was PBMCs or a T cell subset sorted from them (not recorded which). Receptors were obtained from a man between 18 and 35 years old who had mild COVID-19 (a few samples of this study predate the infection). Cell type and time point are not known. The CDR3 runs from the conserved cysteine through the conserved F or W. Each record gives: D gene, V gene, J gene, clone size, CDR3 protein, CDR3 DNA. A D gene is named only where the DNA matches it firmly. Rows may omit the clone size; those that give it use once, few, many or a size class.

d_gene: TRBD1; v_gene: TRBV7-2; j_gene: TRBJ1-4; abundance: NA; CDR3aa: CASSFGTGGGEKLFF; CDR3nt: TGTGCCAGCAGCTTCGGGACAGGGGGCGGTGAAAAACTGTTTTTT
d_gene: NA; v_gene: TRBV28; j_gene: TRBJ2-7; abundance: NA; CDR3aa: CASSLTGLLDF; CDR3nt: TGTGCCAGCAGTTTAACCGGACTCCTTGACTTC
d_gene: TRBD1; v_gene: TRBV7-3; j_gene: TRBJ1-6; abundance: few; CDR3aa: CASSQGSGGSPLHF; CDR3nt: TGTGCCAGCAGCCAGGGGTCAGGGGGGTCACCCCTCCACTTT
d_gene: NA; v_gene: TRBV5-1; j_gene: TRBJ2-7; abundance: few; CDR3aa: CASTPTSPASSYEQYF; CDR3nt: TGCGCCAGCACTCCCACCTCTCCCGCTAGCTCCTACGAGCAGTACTTC
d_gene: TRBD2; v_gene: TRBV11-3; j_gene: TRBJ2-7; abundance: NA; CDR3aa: CASSFDLAGSYEQYF; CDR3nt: TGTGCCAGCAGCTTCGATCTAGCGGGTTCCTACGAGCAGTACTTC
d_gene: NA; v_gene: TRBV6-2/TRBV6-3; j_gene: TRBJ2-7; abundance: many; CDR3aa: CASRWDRSQGEQYF; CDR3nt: TGTGCCAGCAGGTGGGACCGCTCTCAGGGCGAGCAGTACTTC
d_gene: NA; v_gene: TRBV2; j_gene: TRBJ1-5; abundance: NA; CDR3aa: CASSAQSNQPQHF; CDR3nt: TGTGCCAGCAGTGCACAGAGCAATCAGCCCCAGCATTTT
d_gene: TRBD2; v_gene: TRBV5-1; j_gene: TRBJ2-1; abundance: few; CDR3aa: CASSSTTSGGFYNEQFF; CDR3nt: TGCGCCAGCAGCTCGACGACTAGCGGGGGATTCTACAATGAGCAGTTCTTC
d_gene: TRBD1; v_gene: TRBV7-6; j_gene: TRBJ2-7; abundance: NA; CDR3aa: CASSLAGTGGTYEQYF; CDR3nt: TGTGCCAGCAGCCTAGCCGGGACAGGGGGTACCTACGAGCAGTACTTC
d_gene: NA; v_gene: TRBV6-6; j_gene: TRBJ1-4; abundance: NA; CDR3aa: CASSYMTPTNEKLFF; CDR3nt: TGTGCCAGCAGTTACATGACACCAACTAATGAAAAACTGTTTTTT